A single sample gave rise to the 28 T cell receptor beta chains below, sequenced in a study of blood T cell repertoires in COVID-19. The protocol was immunoSEQ multiplex PCR, while the TCRdb copy is restricted to in-frame clones and leaves out a portion. The sample shows roughly 340,000 clones, 80% to 90% of them seen only once. The specimen was peripheral blood. Receptors originate from a woman aged 25-40 years with COVID-19, enrolled during active disease.

The rearrangement uses TRBV4-1 and TRBJ2-1; 9 positions agree with TRBD2. Per the germline V gene, CDR1 is MGHRA and CDR2 is YSYEKL. The trim removed 1 base at V and 9 bases at J, leaving 16 bases unmatched. The CDR3 runs 18 residues. DNA of the CDR3: TGCGCCAGCAGCCAAGGTATAGCGGGAGTGGCCCATGGGACTGAGCAGTTCTTC. This encodes CASSQGIAGVAHGTEQFF.

Here the CDR3 reads CASSLGRVELYF. In DNA form, the CDR3 reads TGTGCCAGCAGCTTAGGGAGGGTGGAACTGTACTTC. This chain links TRBV11-2 with TRBJ2-5, with a possible D match to TRBD2 (6 bases). Per the germline V gene, CDR1 is SGHAT and CDR2 is FQNNGV. V dropped 1 base and J dropped 13 bases, with 13 bases sitting between them. The CDR3 is 12 residues long.

This clone occurred once. The V call is TRBV7-8, the J call TRBJ2-1; TRBD1 aligns across 9 bases. Trimming cost V 1 base and J 2 bases; bases outside gene matches: 0. The CDR3 runs 15 residues. CDR1 and CDR2 from the germline V gene are SGHVS and FQNEAQ. CDR3 nucleotides: TGTGCCAGCAGCTTAGGGGACAGGGCCTACAATGAGCAGTTCTTC. Its translation is CASSLGDRAYNEQFF. The full variable domain, its missing parts supplied by reference TRBV7-8 and TRBJ2-1, is GAGVSQSPRYKVAKRGQDVALRCDPISGHVSLFWYQQALGQGPEFLTYFQNEAQLDKSGLPSDRFFAERPEGSVSTLKIQRTQQEDSAVYLCASSLGDRAYNEQFFGPGTRLTVL.

This clone was detected once. The V and J genes are TRBV15 and TRBJ1-3; no firm D call. Germline V gene sequence: CDR1 LNHNV, CDR2 YYDKDF (reference sequence). CDR3 length: 14 amino acids. The V gene lost 9 bases and the J gene lost 0 bases, with 12 bases spanning the gap. The CDR3 nucleotides are TGTGCCACTTCGTCAGGCCACTCTGGAAACACCATATATTTT. Translating gives CATSSGHSGNTIYF.

The rearrangement links TRBV2 to TRBJ1-1; D unresolved. Germline values: CDR1 SNHLY, CDR2 FYNNEI. This CDR3 has 13 residues. Between the trimmed V and J ends, which lost 6 bases and 0 bases, there was a span of 8 bases. The CDR3 loop is CASRRQMNTEAFF. In DNA form, the CDR3 reads TGTGCCAGCAGGAGGCAGATGAACACTGAAGCTTTCTTT.

This clone was seen only once. The chain has TRBV11-2 and TRBJ1-2; D gene ambiguous. The CDR3 totals 14 residues. V gave up 1 base and J gave up 4 bases, with 10 bases separating them. CDR1 is SGHAT, CDR2 FQNNGV, per germline. CDR3 DNA: TGTGCCAGCAGCTTAGCCATCCCCGGCTATGGCTACACCTTC. It yields the protein CASSLAIPGYGYTF.

The chain couples TRBV7-9 to TRBJ1-2; possibly TRBD1 for D (5 bases). This CDR3 has 13 amino acids. V was trimmed by 1 base and J by 6 bases, leaving 9 bases between them. Germline V gives CDR1 SEHNR, CDR2 FQNEAQ (reference sequence). The CDR3 coding sequence is TGTGCCAGCAGCTTAGGGACACCGGATGGCTACACCTTC. Amino acid sequence: CASSLGTPDGYTF.

This chain joins TRBV25-1 and TRBJ2-5, with D maybe TRBD2 (6 bases). Germline V gives CDR1 MGHDK, CDR2 SYGVNS. Deletions cut 4 bases from V and 5 bases from J, with 8 bases between. CDR3 size: 12 residues. In nucleotides, the CDR3 is TGTGCCAGCAGTGGGGCGGGGGAGACCCAGTACTTC. It yields the protein CASSGAGETQYF.

This chain connects TRBV10-1 to TRBJ2-3; 10 nucleotides line up with TRBD2. CDR3 length: 15 amino acids. V shed 6 bases and J 4 bases; nucleotides not matched to a gene: 7. Germline-derived CDR1 and CDR2 are WNHNN and SYGVQD (reference sequence). CDR3 amino acids: CASSPIAGGPDTQYF. The DNA of the CDR3 is TGCGCCAGCAGCCCTATAGCGGGGGGCCCAGATACGCAGTATTTT.

The chain's CDR3 is CASSSRDRGQYRQETQYF. CDR3 DNA sequence: TGCGCCAGCAGCTCCCGGGACAGGGGGCAATATCGACAAGAGACCCAGTACTTC. V is TRBV5-1 and J is TRBJ2-5, with 12 bases identical to TRBD1. This CDR3 comprises 18 residues. V shed 3 bases, J shed 2 bases, and the junction held 11 bases outside the gene matches. Looked up from germline, CDR1 is SGHRS and CDR2 is YFSETQ.

The chain carries TRBV30 and TRBJ1-1; D uncertain. The germline V gene encodes CDR1 GTSNPN and CDR2 SVGIG (reference sequence). V lost 2 bases and J 1 base, leaving 8 bases between the germline ends. The length of the CDR3 is 13 residues. CDR3 in amino acids: CAWSFRSNTEAFF. As DNA, the CDR3 is TGTGCCTGGAGTTTCCGTTCGAACACTGAAGCTTTCTTT.

J is TRBJ2-5 and V is TRBV5-1; D gene uncertain. The V end was cut by 0 bases, the J end by 4 bases, with 19 bases between. CDR1 and CDR2 (germline): SGHRS, YFSETQ. The CDR3 runs to 17 residues. This chain's CDR3 is CASSLADLVTVGETQYF. In DNA form, the CDR3 reads TGCGCCAGCAGCTTGGCCGATTTGGTAACAGTTGGAGAGACCCAGTACTTC.

This chain connects TRBV7-2 to TRBJ2-3; 12 bases map to TRBD2. The CDR3 sequence is 15 residues long. CDR1 is SGHTA, CDR2 FQGNSA, per germline. Trimming took 4 bases from V and 5 from J; bases not matched to a gene: 4. DNA of the CDR3: TGTGCCAGCAGCTCTCTAGCGGGGGGGGTAGATACGCAGTATTTT. Amino acid sequence: CASSSLAGGVDTQYF.

The chain couples TRBV11-3 to TRBJ2-7, with a tentative D call TRBD2 (6 bases). The ends were cut back, 0 bases at V and 3 bases at J, with 9 bases in the middle. Germline V gene lookup returns CDR1 SGHNT and CDR2 YENEEA. CDR3 length: 14 amino acids. The CDR3 DNA follows: TGTGCCAGCAGCTTAGAGGGGGGATACTACGAGCAGTACGTC. Amino acid sequence: CASSLEGGYYEQYV.

The rearrangement joins TRBV12-5 to TRBJ2-1, with TRBD2 matching 12 bases. The CDR3 is 16 residues long. In germline, CDR1 is LGHNT, CDR2 FRNRAP. The V segment lost 4 bases and the J segment 7 bases; nucleotides outside the gene matches: 8. CDR3 nucleotides: TGTGCTAGTGGTTCCCCGACTAGCGGGAGTATGAATGAGCAGTTCTTC. This translates into CASGSPTSGSMNEQFF.

CDR3 residues: CASSYGQPVLNTEAFF. CDR3 nucleotides: TGTGCCAGCAGTTACGGGCAACCCGTCTTGAACACTGAAGCTTTCTTT. The gene calls are TRBV6-5 and TRBJ1-1; D not resolved. With 2 bases removed from V and 0 bases from J, the gap between germline ends came to 13 bases. CDR3 length equals 16 residues. Germline V CDR1 and CDR2: MNHEY, SVGAGI.

The chain has TRBV4-2 and TRBJ1-3; no clear D gene. Trimming took 2 bases from V and 0 from J, leaving 8 bases between them. The CDR3 sequence is 15 residues long. Germline values: CDR1 LGHNA, CDR2 YNFKEQ. CDR3 residues: CASSQSPYSGNTIYF. CDR3 nucleotide sequence: TGTGCCAGCAGCCAAAGCCCCTACTCTGGAAACACCATATATTTT.

The chain carries TRBV6-6 and TRBJ1-2; a weak D match, TRBD1 (5 bases). With 3 bases removed from V and 4 bases from J, the gap between germline ends came to 9 bases. The germline V gene encodes CDR1 MNHNY and CDR2 SVGAGI (reference sequence). The CDR3 runs 13 residues. Here the CDR3 reads CASSYRQLYGYTF. As DNA, the CDR3 is TGTGCCAGCAGTTATAGACAGCTCTATGGCTACACCTTC.

The chain's CDR3 is CASRGARDYQPQHF. CDR3 DNA: TGTGCCAGCAGAGGGGCAAGAGACTATCAGCCCCAGCATTTT. The chain couples TRBV2 to TRBJ1-5; TRBD1 is a possible D gene (5 bases). The CDR3 contains 14 residues. Between the trimmed V and J ends, which lost 6 bases and 5 bases, there was a span of 14 bases. From germline, CDR1 is SNHLY and CDR2 FYNNEI.

The rearrangement links TRBV28 to TRBJ2-5, with TRBD1 identical over 9 bases. J lost 5 bases, V lost 5 bases, and 3 bases had no gene match. The CDR3 is made up of 13 amino acids. Germline V gives CDR1 MDHEN, CDR2 SYDVKM. CDR3 nucleotide sequence: TGTGCCAGCAGTCCACAGGGGGCGGAGACCCAGTACTTC. Its protein product is CASSPQGAETQYF.

V usage is TRBV7-2 and J usage is TRBJ2-2; TRBD1 might be the D (6 bases). V gave up 4 bases and J gave up 6 bases, with 18 bases separating them. Germline V CDR1 and CDR2: SGHTA, FQGNSA. The CDR3 covers 16 residues. CDR3 sequence reads: CASSSPSRRGAGELFF. CDR3 in DNA: TGTGCCAGCAGCTCCCCCTCCCGCAGGGGCGCCGGGGAGCTGTTTTTT.

This clone was observed a single time. Germline is not matched at one junction end, which may reflect a read error. The rearrangement joins TRBV6-5 to TRBJ1-2, with 9 bases identical to TRBD1. Germline V lookup: CDR1 MNHEY, CDR2 SVGAGI. This CDR3 has 11 residues. CDR3 residues: CASSPRTGDSF. In nucleotides, the CDR3 is TGTGCCAGCAGTCCCCGGACAGGGGATAGCTTC.

The chain links TRBV20-1 to TRBJ2-3; D uncertain. The CDR3 is 10 amino acids. With 4 bases removed from V and 7 bases from J, the gap between germline ends came to 6 bases. From germline, CDR1 is DFQATT and CDR2 SNEGSKA (reference sequence). This CDR3 is CSAMAHTQYF. The DNA for the CDR3 is TGCAGTGCTATGGCCCATACGCAGTATTTT.

V gene TRBV2 combines with J gene TRBJ2-4; D perhaps matches TRBD2 (6 bases). V was trimmed by 7 bases and J by 4 bases, leaving 11 bases between them. This CDR3 is 13 amino acids long. The germline CDR1 and CDR2 sequences are SNHLY and FYNNEI. This CDR3 is CASTLAGKNIQYF. The DNA of the CDR3 is TGTGCCAGCACCTTGGCGGGGAAAAACATTCAGTACTTC.

This chain uses TRBV9 with TRBJ2-3, with 7 bases lining up with TRBD2. V shed 0 bases, J shed 4 bases, and the junction held 5 bases outside the gene matches. Germline V gene lookup returns CDR1 SGDLS and CDR2 YYNGEE. The CDR3 contains 15 residues. CDR3 bases: TGTGCCAGCAGCGTAGCTGGACTAGGTGCAGATACGCAGTATTTT. This sequence encodes CASSVAGLGADTQYF.

This chain uses TRBV4-2 with TRBJ2-1; 7 bases are a match to TRBD2. This CDR3 is built from 15 residues. Germline CDR1 and CDR2: LGHNA and YNFKEQ. With V trimmed by 4 bases and J by 4 bases, 7 bases remained unmatched. CDR3 coding DNA: TGTGCCAGCAGCCCTCAGCGGGGCCCTTACAATGAGCAGTTCTTC. Amino acid sequence: CASSPQRGPYNEQFF.

The chain is built from TRBV4-1 and TRBJ2-3; the match to TRBD2 covers 8 bases. Looked up from germline, CDR1 is MGHRA and CDR2 is YSYEKL. The CDR3 sequence is 15 residues long. The trim removed 4 bases at V and 2 bases at J, leaving 5 bases unmatched. This chain's CDR3 is CASSRRGGTTDTQYF. Here the CDR3 DNA reads TGCGCCAGCAGCCGACGCGGGGGGACCACAGATACGCAGTATTTT.

The chain uses TRBV21-1 and TRBJ2-7; TRBD1 was called by the table and not checked on the DNA. TRBV21-1 constitutes a pseudogene. This CDR3 has 15 amino acids. This chain's CDR3 is CASSSRTGKCDEQYF. Written as DNA, the CDR3 is TGTGCCAGCAGCTCCCGGACAGGGAAGTGCGACGAGCAGTACTTC.